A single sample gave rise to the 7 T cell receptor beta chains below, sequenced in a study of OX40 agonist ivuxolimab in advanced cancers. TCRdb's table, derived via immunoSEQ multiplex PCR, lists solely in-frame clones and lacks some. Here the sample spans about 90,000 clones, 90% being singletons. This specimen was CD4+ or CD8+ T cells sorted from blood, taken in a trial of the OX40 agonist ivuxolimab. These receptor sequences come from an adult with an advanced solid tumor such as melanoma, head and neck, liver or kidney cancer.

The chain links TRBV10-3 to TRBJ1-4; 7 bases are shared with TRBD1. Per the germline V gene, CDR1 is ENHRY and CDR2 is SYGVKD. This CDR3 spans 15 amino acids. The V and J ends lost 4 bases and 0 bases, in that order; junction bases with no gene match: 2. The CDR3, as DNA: TGTGCCATCAGTGGGGGGACAGCAACTAATGAAAAACTGTTTTTT. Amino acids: CAISGGTATNEKLFF.

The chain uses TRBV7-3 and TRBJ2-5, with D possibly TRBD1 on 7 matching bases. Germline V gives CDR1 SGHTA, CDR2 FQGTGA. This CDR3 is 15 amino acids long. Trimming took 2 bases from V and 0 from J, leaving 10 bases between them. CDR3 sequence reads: CASSLRGTDQETQYF. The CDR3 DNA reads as TGTGCCAGCAGCTTACGGGGGACAGACCAAGAGACCCAGTACTTC. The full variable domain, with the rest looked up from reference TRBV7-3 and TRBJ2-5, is GAGVSQTPSNKVTEKGKYVELRCDPISGHTALYWYRQSLGQGPEFLIYFQGTGAADDSGLPNDRFFAVRPEGSVSTLKIQRTERGDSAVYLCASSLRGTDQETQYFGPGTRLLVL.

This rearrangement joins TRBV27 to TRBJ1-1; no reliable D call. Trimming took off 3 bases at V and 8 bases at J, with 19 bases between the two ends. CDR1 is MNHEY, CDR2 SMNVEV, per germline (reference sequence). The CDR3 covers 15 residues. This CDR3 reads CASSFSIGGRGEAFF. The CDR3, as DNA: TGTGCCAGCAGTTTTAGCATCGGAGGACGAGGGGAAGCTTTCTTT.

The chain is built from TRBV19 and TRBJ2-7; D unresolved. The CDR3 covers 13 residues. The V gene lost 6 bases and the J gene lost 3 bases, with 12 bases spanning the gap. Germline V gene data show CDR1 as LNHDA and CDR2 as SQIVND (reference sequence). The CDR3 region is CASRAFSGYEQYF. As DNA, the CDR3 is TGTGCCAGTAGGGCCTTTTCGGGCTACGAGCAGTACTTC.

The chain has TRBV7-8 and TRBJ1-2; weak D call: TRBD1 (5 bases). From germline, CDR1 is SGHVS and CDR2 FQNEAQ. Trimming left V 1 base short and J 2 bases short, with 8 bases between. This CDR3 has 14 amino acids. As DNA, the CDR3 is TGTGCCAGCAGCTTAGAGGCAGGGAACTATGGCTACACCTTC. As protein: CASSLEAGNYGYTF.

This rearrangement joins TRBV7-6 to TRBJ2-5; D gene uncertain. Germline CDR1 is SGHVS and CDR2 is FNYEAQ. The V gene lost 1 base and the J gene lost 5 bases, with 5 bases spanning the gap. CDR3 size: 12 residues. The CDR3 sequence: CASSLEWETQYF. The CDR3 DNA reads TGTGCCAGCAGCTTAGAGTGGGAGACCCAGTACTTC.

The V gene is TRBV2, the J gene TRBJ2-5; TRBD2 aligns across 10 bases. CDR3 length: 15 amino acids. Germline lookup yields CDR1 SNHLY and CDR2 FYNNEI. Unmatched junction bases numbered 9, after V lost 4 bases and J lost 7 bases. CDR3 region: CASSVSGGAAGTQYF. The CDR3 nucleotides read TGTGCCAGCAGTGTGAGCGGGGGGGCGGCCGGGACCCAGTACTTC.